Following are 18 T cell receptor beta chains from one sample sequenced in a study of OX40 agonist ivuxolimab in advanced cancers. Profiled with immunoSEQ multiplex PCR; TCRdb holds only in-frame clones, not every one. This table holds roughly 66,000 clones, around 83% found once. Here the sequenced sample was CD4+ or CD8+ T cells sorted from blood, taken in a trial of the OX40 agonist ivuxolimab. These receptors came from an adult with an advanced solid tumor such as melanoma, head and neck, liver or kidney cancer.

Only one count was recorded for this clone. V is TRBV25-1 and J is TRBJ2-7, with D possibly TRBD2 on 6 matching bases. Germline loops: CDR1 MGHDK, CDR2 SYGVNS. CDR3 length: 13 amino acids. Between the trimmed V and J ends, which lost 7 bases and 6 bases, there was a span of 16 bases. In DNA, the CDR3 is TGTGCCAGCAAGGGGCGGGAACCAGGCGAGCAGTACTTC. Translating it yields CASKGREPGEQYF.

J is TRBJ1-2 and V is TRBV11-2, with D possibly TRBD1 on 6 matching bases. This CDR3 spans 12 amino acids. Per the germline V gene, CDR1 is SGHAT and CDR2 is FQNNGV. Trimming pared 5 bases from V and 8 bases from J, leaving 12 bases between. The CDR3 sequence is CASSPDGGGYTF. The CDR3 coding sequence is TGTGCCAGCAGCCCCGATGGGGGCGGCTACACCTTC. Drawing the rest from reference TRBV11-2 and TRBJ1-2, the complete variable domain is EAGVAQSPRYKIIEKRQSVAFWCNPISGHATLYWYQQILGQGPKLLIQFQNNGVVDDSQLPKDRFSAERLKGVDSTLKIQPAKLEDSAVYLCASSPDGGGYTFGSGTRLTVV.

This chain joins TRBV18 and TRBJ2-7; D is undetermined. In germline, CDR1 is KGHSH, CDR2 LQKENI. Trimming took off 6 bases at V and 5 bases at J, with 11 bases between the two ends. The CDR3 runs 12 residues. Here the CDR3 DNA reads TGTGCCAGCTCTCTGGTGTCTGACGAGCAGTACTTC. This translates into CASSLVSDEQYF. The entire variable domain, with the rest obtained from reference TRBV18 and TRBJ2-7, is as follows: NAGVMQNPRHLVRRRGQEARLRCSPMKGHSHVYWYRQLPEEGLKFMVYLQKENIIDESGMPKERFSAEFPKEGPSILRIQQVVRGDSAAYFCASSLVSDEQYFGPGTRLTVT.

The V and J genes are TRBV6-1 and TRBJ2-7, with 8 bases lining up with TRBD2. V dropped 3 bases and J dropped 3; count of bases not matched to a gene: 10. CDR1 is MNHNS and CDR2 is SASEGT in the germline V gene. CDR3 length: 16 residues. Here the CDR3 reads CASSEPGRGTLYEQYF. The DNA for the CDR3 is TGTGCCAGCAGTGAGCCCGGGAGGGGGACTCTCTACGAGCAGTACTTC.

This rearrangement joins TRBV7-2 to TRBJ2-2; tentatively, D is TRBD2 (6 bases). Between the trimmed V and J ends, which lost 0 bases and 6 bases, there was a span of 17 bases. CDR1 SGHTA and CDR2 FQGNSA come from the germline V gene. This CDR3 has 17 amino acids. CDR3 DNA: TGTGCCAGCAGCTTAGCCGGGTTCGGGAGAGGAGCCGGGGAGCTGTTTTTT. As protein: CASSLAGFGRGAGELFF.

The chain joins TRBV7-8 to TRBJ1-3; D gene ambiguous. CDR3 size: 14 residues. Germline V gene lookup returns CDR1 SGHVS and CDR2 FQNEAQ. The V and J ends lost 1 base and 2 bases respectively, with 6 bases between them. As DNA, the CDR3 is TGTGCCAGCAGCTTAGGGGTTGCTGGAAACACCATATATTTT. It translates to CASSLGVAGNTIYF.

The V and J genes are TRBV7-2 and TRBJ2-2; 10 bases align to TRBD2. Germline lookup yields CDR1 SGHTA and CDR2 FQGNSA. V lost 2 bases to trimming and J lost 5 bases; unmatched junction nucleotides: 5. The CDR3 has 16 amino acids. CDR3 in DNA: TGTGCCAGCAGCTTATGGTTAGCGGGAGGAACCGGGGAGCTGTTTTTT. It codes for CASSLWLAGGTGELFF.

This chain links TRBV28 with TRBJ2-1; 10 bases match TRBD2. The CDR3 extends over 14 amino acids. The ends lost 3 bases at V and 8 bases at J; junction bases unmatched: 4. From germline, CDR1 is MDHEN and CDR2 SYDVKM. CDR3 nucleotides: TGTGCCAGCAGTTTGCCCGGGACTAGCGATGAGCAGTTCTTC. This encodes CASSLPGTSDEQFF.

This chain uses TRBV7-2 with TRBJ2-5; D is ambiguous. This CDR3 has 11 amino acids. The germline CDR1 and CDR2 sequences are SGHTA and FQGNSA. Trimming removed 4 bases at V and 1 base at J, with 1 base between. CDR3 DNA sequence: TGTGCCAGCAGCTCCCAAGAGACCCAGTACTTC. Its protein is CASSSQETQYF.

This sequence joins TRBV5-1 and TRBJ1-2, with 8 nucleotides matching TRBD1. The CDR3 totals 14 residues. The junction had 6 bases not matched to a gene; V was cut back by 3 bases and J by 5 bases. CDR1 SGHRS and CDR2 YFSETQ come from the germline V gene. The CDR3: CASSSPGQEYGYTF. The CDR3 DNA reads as TGCGCCAGCAGCTCTCCGGGACAGGAGTATGGCTACACCTTC.

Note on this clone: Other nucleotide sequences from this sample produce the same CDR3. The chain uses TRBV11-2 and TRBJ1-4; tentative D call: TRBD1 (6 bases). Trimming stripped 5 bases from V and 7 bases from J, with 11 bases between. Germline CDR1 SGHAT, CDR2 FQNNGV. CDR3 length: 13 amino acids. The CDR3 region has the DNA TGTGCCAGCAGCCCCGGGACACTTGAAAAACTGTTTTTT. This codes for CASSPGTLEKLFF.

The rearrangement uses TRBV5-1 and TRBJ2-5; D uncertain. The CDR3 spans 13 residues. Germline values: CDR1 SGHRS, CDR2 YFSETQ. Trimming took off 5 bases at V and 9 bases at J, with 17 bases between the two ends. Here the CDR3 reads CASSAEKIVPQYF. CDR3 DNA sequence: TGCGCCAGCAGTGCCGAGAAGATTGTACCCCAGTACTTC.

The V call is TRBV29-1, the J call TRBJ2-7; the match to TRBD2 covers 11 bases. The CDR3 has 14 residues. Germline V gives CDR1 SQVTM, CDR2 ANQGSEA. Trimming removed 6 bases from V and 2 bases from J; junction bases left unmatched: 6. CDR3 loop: CSVPSGGRPYEQYF. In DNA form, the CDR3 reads TGCAGCGTCCCTAGCGGGGGGAGGCCCTACGAGCAGTACTTC.

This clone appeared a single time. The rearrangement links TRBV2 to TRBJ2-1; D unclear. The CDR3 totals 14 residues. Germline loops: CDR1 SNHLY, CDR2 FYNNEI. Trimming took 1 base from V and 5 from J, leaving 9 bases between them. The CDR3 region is CASSEGNGNNEQFF. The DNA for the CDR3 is TGTGCCAGCAGTGAAGGGAATGGTAACAATGAGCAGTTCTTC.

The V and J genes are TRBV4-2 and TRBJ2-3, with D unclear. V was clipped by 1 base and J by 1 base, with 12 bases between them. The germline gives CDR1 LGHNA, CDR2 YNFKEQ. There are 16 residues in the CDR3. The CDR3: CASSQVGRSGTDTQYF. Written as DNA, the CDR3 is TGTGCCAGCAGCCAAGTAGGTCGGTCTGGCACAGATACGCAGTATTTT.

The CDR3 here is CASSLGTGYTDEQFF. CDR3 sequence (DNA): TGTGCCAGCAGCTTAGGCACAGGGTATACCGATGAGCAGTTCTTC. The chain joins TRBV11-2 to TRBJ2-1; D is possibly TRBD1 (6 bases). CDR1 and CDR2 (germline): SGHAT, FQNNGV. V was cut by 1 base and J by 8 bases, with 15 bases left in between. The CDR3 sequence is 15 residues long. Variable domain in full (rest from reference TRBV11-2 and TRBJ2-1): EAGVAQSPRYKIIEKRQSVAFWCNPISGHATLYWYQQILGQGPKLLIQFQNNGVVDDSQLPKDRFSAERLKGVDSTLKIQPAKLEDSAVYLCASSLGTGYTDEQFFGPGTRLTVL.

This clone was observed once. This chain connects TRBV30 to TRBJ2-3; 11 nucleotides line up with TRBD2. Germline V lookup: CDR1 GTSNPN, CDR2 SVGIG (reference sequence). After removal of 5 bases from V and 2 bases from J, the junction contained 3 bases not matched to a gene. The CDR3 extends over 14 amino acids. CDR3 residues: CAWGTSGNTDTQYF. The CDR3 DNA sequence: TGTGCCTGGGGGACTAGCGGCAACACAGATACGCAGTATTTT.

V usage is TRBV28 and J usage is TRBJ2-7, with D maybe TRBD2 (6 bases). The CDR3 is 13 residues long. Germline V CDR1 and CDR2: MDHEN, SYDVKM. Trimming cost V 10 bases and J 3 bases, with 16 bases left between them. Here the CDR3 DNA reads TGTGCCACCTATGGAGGAGGGAGCTACGAGCAGTACTTC. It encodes CATYGGGSYEQYF.